Below, one T cell receptor (delta chain) is given with its context. Its antigen is not identified. This record comes from a study of γδ T cells in repeated Plasmodium falciparum infection. The study's findings and limits: Malian children's Vdelta2-negative repertoires appeared more expanded and less diverse than Australians'.

Trimming cost V 2 bases and J 0 bases; bases outside gene matches: 14. Germline V gene data show CDR1 as TSWWSYY and CDR2 as QGS. CDR3 length: 19 amino acids. With CATT, TCRdb re-called clones from the multiplex PCR reads. This table has 70,000 to 95,000 delta-chain clones, more than 1.4% appearing once. Bulk repertoires came from Vgamma9/Vdelta2+ or Vdelta2-negative gammadelta T cells flow-sorted from PBMC. The chain recombines TRDV1 with TRDJ1, with 8 bases that match TRDD3. Sequencing used gamma-delta T cells from blood. The TCR sequence derives from a pool of human donors (malaria-infected and uninfected, not separated). The CDR3 DNA is TGTGCTCTTGGGGAAGGGGCCTGGGCTGGGGGAAAATACACCGATAAACTCATCTTT. It codes for CALGEGAWAGGKYTDKLIF.